Shown below are 26 T cell receptor beta chains from a single sample sequenced in a study of molecular identifiers for immune sequencing clone quantification. TCRdb ran MiXCR on the PCR reads and lists one entry per CDR3 protein. The sample has fewer than 350,000 distinct CDR3 sequences, roughly a fifth seen once. Source material: naive CD8+ T cells from blood, with Jurkat cell RNA spiked in. Subset in this sample: FACS-sorted CD8+CD4-CCR7+CD45RA+ naive T cells. The origin of the receptors is a human donor in good health. Some libraries in this study had Jurkat cell RNA spiked in.

There are many counts of this clonotype. The chain combines TRBV9 with TRBJ2-3, with a weak D call TRBD1 (6 bases). This CDR3 has 17 amino acids. CDR1 is SGDLS and CDR2 is YYNGEE in the germline V gene. Trimming shortened V by 3 bases and J by 3 bases, and 20 bases separated the two germline ends. Written as DNA, the CDR3 is TGTGCCAGCAGCGCCCCCCATAGGGGGTTCGAGACAGATACGCAGTATTTT. Its protein is CASSAPHRGFETDTQYF.

This clonotype has ten or more counts. The chain recombines TRBV11-2 with TRBJ2-1; 8 bases match TRBD2. V shed 3 bases, J shed 7 bases, and the junction held 5 bases outside the gene matches. CDR3 length: 14 amino acids. Germline values: CDR1 SGHAT, CDR2 FQNNGV. CDR3 loop: CASSFPGGANEQFF. DNA for the CDR3: TGTGCCAGCAGCTTTCCCGGGGGGGCTAATGAGCAGTTCTTC.

V is TRBV5-6 and J is TRBJ2-4; unclear D gene. The germline V gene encodes CDR1 SGHDT and CDR2 YYEEEE. The V end was cut by 7 bases, the J end by 3 bases, with 17 bases between. This CDR3 is 15 amino acids long. This chain's CDR3 is CASHRNFLGKNIQYF. Written as DNA, the CDR3 is TGTGCCAGCCACAGAAACTTTTTGGGCAAAAACATTCAGTACTTC. Filled out from reference TRBV5-6 and TRBJ2-4, the complete variable domain reads DAGVTQSPTHLIKTRGQQVTLRCSPKSGHDTVSWYQQALGQGPQFIFQYYEEEERQRGNFPDRFSGHQFPNYSSELNVNALLLGDSALYLCASHRNFLGKNIQYFGAGTRLSVL.

This clonotype was detected many times. The chain combines TRBV6-2 or TRBV6-3 with TRBJ2-1; D might be TRBD1 (6 bases). The ends were cut back, 10 bases at V and 1 base at J, with 11 bases in the middle. The V gene's germline CDR1 is MNHEY and CDR2 SVGEGT. The CDR3 runs to 13 residues. CDR3 sequence: CATFDRSYNEQFF. CDR3 DNA sequence: TGTGCCACCTTCGACAGGTCCTACAATGAGCAGTTCTTC.

This clonotype occurred many times. The rearrangement uses TRBV28 and TRBJ2-3, with D maybe TRBD2 (6 bases). The germline gives CDR1 MDHEN, CDR2 SYDVKM. The CDR3 spans 14 residues. Trimming removed 3 bases at V and 6 bases at J, with 13 bases between. This chain's CDR3 is CASSFTGRGDTQYF. The CDR3 nucleotides read TGTGCCAGCAGTTTCACCGGGAGAGGTGATACGCAGTATTTT.

Concerning this clonotype: The junction and the germline gene differ at one end; a read error may be behind it. The V and J genes are TRBV4-3 and TRBJ2-7; D may be TRBD2 (6 bases). The germline V gene has CDR1 LGHNA and CDR2 YSLEER. The CDR3 extends over 16 amino acids. CDR3 sequence (DNA): TGCGCCGGCAGCCAAGATCTCGGGGGTCATGCCTACGAGCAGTACTTC. Residues: CAGSQDLGGHAYEQYF.

This clonotype was recorded at least ten times. This chain connects TRBV5-1 to TRBJ2-1; D is unresolved. The CDR3 sequence is 13 residues long. V was clipped by 1 base and J by 7 bases, with 9 bases between them. CDR1 and CDR2 from the germline V gene are SGHRS and YFSETQ. CDR3 nucleotides: TGCGCCAGCAGCTTGAGTTGGGCGAATGAGCAGTTCTTC. This translates into CASSLSWANEQFF.

Details on this clonotype: This sequence may be a read error, since a much larger clone differs from it by one base. The gene calls are TRBV4-1 and TRBJ2-7; 12 positions match TRBD2. The germline V gene has CDR1 MGHRA and CDR2 YSYEKL. The CDR3 is 15 amino acids. J gave up 6 bases and V 5 bases, and 8 bases lay outside the gene matches. CDR3 sequence: CASSKGTSGWAEQYF. The CDR3 nucleotides read TGCGCCAGCAGCAAAGGGACTAGCGGGTGGGCCGAGCAGTACTTC.

The genes are TRBV19 and TRBJ2-7; possible D gene TRBD2, 5 bases. This CDR3 has 14 amino acids. CDR1 is LNHDA, CDR2 SQIVND, per germline (reference sequence). V lost 4 bases to trimming and J lost 0 bases, with 10 bases between them. The CDR3 spells CASSTQDFSYEQYF. CDR3 nucleotide sequence: TGTGCCAGTAGTACCCAGGACTTCTCCTACGAGCAGTACTTC.

This clonotype was recorded at least ten times. The chain couples TRBV29-1 to TRBJ2-7; D not certain. The germline V gene encodes CDR1 SQVTM and CDR2 ANQGSEA. Trimming removed 4 bases from V and 4 bases from J, with 8 bases in between. There are 11 residues in the CDR3. CDR3: CSVVVGYEQYF. DNA for the CDR3: TGCAGCGTTGTTGTGGGGTACGAGCAGTACTTC.

V gene TRBV4-1 combines with J gene TRBJ1-1; D not certain. CDR3 length: 15 amino acids. Germline values: CDR1 MGHRA, CDR2 YSYEKL. Trimming shortened V by 1 base and J by 1 base, and 10 bases separated the two germline ends. The CDR3 loop is CASSQGPQQNTEAFF. CDR3 bases: TGCGCCAGCAGCCAAGGACCACAGCAGAACACTGAAGCTTTCTTT.

On this clonotype itself: This could be a read error, since a much larger clone is one nucleotide away. The gene calls are TRBV30 and TRBJ2-3; D is undetermined. CDR3 size: 16 residues. Germline V gives CDR1 GTSNPN, CDR2 SVGIG (reference sequence). V was trimmed by 1 base and J by 4 bases, leaving 18 bases between them. CDR3 in amino acids: CAWSEGGAPKPDTQYF. DNA of the CDR3: TGTGCCTGGAGTGAGGGTGGAGCGCCGAAGCCAGATACGCAGTATTTT.

The sample holds many counts of this clonotype. The chain couples TRBV4-2 to TRBJ2-3, with 10 positions matching TRBD1. The CDR3 extends over 17 amino acids. With V trimmed by 3 bases and J by 2 bases, 8 bases remained unmatched. In germline, CDR1 is LGHNA, CDR2 YNFKEQ. The CDR3 sequence: CASSQSPGQGYTDTQYF. The CDR3 DNA reads TGTGCCAGCAGCCAGAGTCCGGGACAGGGGTACACAGATACGCAGTATTTT.

Many counts were recorded for this clonotype. The chain employs TRBV5-1 and TRBJ2-7, with D uncertain. The CDR3 is 14 amino acids. Trimming removed 0 bases at V and 0 bases at J, with 7 bases between. Per germline, CDR1 SGHRS and CDR2 YFSETQ. In DNA form, the CDR3 reads TGCGCCAGCAGCTTGGATGCAGGCTCCTACGAGCAGTACTTC. Its translation is CASSLDAGSYEQYF.

This clonotype was detected ten times or more. The V and J genes are TRBV4-3 and TRBJ2-1; D is perhaps TRBD2 (5 bases). Deletions cut 0 bases from V and 6 bases from J, with 9 bases between. Germline lookup yields CDR1 LGHNA and CDR2 YSLEER. CDR3 length: 14 amino acids. CDR3 region: CASSQERGFNEQFF. The CDR3 DNA sequence: TGCGCCAGCAGCCAAGAGAGAGGGTTCAATGAGCAGTTCTTC.

A word on this clonotype: Just one base apart from a much larger clone, this may be a read error. A read error is likely, as this CDR3 ends without the conserved phenylalanine or tryptophan. The V call is TRBV7-2, the J call TRBJ2-3, with 7 bases that match TRBD1. Per germline, CDR1 SGHTA and CDR2 FQGNSA. CDR3 size: 19 residues. V shed 2 bases and J 4 bases; nucleotides not matched to a gene: 18. This chain's CDR3 is CASSLIFWDSQGMSDTQYL. The CDR3 coding sequence is TGTGCCAGCAGCTTAATTTTTTGGGACAGCCAGGGGATGTCAGATACGCAGTATCTT.

This chain links TRBV7-9 with TRBJ1-4; TRBD1 agrees at 9 bases. Germline values: CDR1 SEHNR, CDR2 FQNEAQ (reference sequence). This CDR3 is built from 17 residues. Trimming at V came to 5 bases and at J to 2 bases, leaving 9 bases not matched to a gene. CDR3 sequence: CASSLLLQGATNEKLFF. Written as DNA, the CDR3 is TGTGCCAGCAGCCTATTATTACAGGGGGCGACTAATGAAAAACTGTTTTTT.

Many counts were recorded for this clonotype. The rearrangement uses TRBV7-9 and TRBJ2-3; 9 bases are shared with TRBD1. V lost 2 bases, J lost 4 bases, and 7 bases stayed unmatched. CDR1 is SEHNR and CDR2 is FQNEAQ in the germline V gene (reference sequence). This CDR3 comprises 16 residues. The CDR3 DNA reads TGTGCCAGCAGCTTAAGGGACAGGGCGGGACCAGATACGCAGTATTTT. It is translated as CASSLRDRAGPDTQYF.

CDR3 region: CASSLLGGGPGTDTQYF. In DNA form, the CDR3 reads TGTGCCAGCAGTCTACTAGGAGGGGGGCCTGGCACAGATACGCAGTATTTT. The chain has TRBV12-3 or TRBV12-4 and TRBJ2-3; D tentatively fits TRBD1 or TRBD2 (6 bases each). This CDR3 is built from 17 residues. The ends were cut back, 5 bases at V and 1 base at J, with 19 bases in the middle.

This clonotype occurred many times. The chain recombines TRBV9 with TRBJ1-2; maybe TRBD1 (5 bases). The V and J ends lost 0 bases and 1 base respectively, with 10 bases between them. The CDR3 consists of 15 residues. Germline-derived CDR1 and CDR2 are SGDLS and YYNGEE. In DNA form, the CDR3 reads TGTGCCAGCAGCGTAGGGGGGGGGAATAACTATGGCTACACCTTC. It specifies CASSVGGGNNYGYTF.

The rearrangement joins TRBV10-1 to TRBJ2-7; the match to TRBD1 covers 7 bases. Germline CDR1 is WNHNN and CDR2 is SYGVQD (reference sequence). This CDR3 contains 14 residues. Trimming at V came to 5 bases and at J to 11 bases, leaving 15 bases not matched to a gene. CDR3 sequence (DNA): TGCGCCAGCAGTATGACAGGGCAAGCCGATCCGGAGTACTTC. Translating it yields CASSMTGQADPEYF.

In the case of this clonotype: A read error may be the cause here, since a much bigger clone is one base away. The chain employs TRBV4-3 and TRBJ2-3, with a tentative D call TRBD1 (5 bases). CDR1 is LGHNA and CDR2 is YSLEER in the germline V gene. This CDR3 is 16 amino acids long. CDR3 in amino acids: CASSQGVEGRTGTQYF. The CDR3 nucleotides are TGCGCCAGCAGCCAAGGTGTAGAAGGACGCACAGGTACGCAGTATTTT.

This clonotype showed up just a few times. The J gene is TRBJ2-5, the V gene TRBV28, with D possibly matching TRBD2 (7 bases). Per the germline V gene, CDR1 is MDHEN and CDR2 is SYDVKM. Between the trimmed V and J ends, which lost 7 bases and 7 bases, there was a span of 19 bases. CDR3 length: 14 amino acids. The DNA for the CDR3 is TGTGCCAGCACCCCACACGGGGGGCAGGGGACCCAGTACTTC. The encoded protein is CASTPHGGQGTQYF.

This clonotype was counted at least ten times. J is TRBJ2-3 and V is TRBV24-1; TRBD2 might be the D (5 bases). The V gene's germline CDR1 is KGHDR and CDR2 SFDVKD. Trimming removed 4 bases from V and 6 bases from J, with 19 bases in between. This CDR3 region has 16 residues. In DNA, the CDR3 is TGTGCCACCAGTGACCCCGACCCCGTCGCGGGCGATACGCAGTATTTT. It codes for CATSDPDPVAGDTQYF.

The sample holds many counts of this clonotype. The V call is TRBV19, the J call TRBJ2-1, with 13 bases that match TRBD2. With 6 bases clipped from V and 8 bases from J, the junction kept 7 bases outside the gene matches. The CDR3 has 15 residues. CDR1 is LNHDA, CDR2 SQIVND, per germline (reference sequence). The CDR3 protein is CASRELAGGPDEQFF. The CDR3, as DNA: TGTGCCAGTAGAGAACTAGCGGGAGGGCCCGATGAGCAGTTCTTC.

In its sample, this clonotype was seen a few times. The chain links TRBV21-1 to TRBJ2-4. TRBV21-1 is reported as a pseudogene. The CDR3 covers 17 residues. CDR3 in DNA: TGTGCCAGCACAACACCTGGACCCAGCCGGGCCAAAAACATTCAGTACTTC. Translating gives CASTTPGPSRAKNIQYF.